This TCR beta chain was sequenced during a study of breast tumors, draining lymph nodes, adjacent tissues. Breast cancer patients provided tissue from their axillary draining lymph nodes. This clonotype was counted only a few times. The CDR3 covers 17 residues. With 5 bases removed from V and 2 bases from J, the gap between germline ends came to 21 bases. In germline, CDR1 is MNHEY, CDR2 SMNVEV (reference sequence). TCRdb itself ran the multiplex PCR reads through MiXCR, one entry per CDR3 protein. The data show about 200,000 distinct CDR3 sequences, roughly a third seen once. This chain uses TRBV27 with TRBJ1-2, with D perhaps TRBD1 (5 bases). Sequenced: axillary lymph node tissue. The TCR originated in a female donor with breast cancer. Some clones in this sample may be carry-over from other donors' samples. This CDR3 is CASSPYRARGSNYGYTF. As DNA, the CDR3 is TGTGCCAGCAGTCCGTATAGGGCCCGGGGGTCCAACTATGGCTACACCTTC.